This entry lists 25 T cell receptor beta chains sequenced from one sample in a study of cytomegalovirus exposure and HLA in healthy donors. 60 Vbeta and 13 Jbeta primers were used in PCR. Method: immunoSEQ multiplex PCR; TCRdb's copy keeps in-frame clones and lacks some. The table has some 110,000 clones, 80% to 90% seen once. Source material: PBMCs. The receptors were gathered from a woman aged 25-40 years in good health and CMV-seronegative.

The chain couples TRBV6-5 to TRBJ1-2, with D perhaps TRBD1 (5 bases). In germline, CDR1 is MNHEY, CDR2 SVGAGI. Trimming stripped 0 bases from V and 4 bases from J, with 15 bases between. The CDR3 is 16 amino acids. The CDR3 loop is CASSYSRRGHSYGYTF. The CDR3 coding sequence is TGTGCCAGCAGTTACTCTAGGAGGGGTCACAGCTATGGCTACACCTTC.

The chain employs TRBV5-1 and TRBJ2-1; a weak D match, TRBD2 (6 bases). Germline V CDR1 and CDR2: SGHRS, YFSETQ. CDR3 size: 18 residues. V lost 0 bases, J lost 4 bases, and 20 bases lay in between. CDR3 in DNA: TGCGCCAGCAGCTTGGAACCTCGGCGCATCGGGGGATACAATGAGCAGTTCTTC. It is translated as CASSLEPRRIGGYNEQFF.

The rearrangement links TRBV5-1 to TRBJ2-5; TRBD1 agrees at 7 bases. J was trimmed by 0 bases and V by 4 bases; bases with no gene match: 3. The CDR3 extends over 14 amino acids. Germline loops: CDR1 SGHRS, CDR2 YFSETQ. The CDR3 bases are TGCGCCAGCAGCACGGGGACAGACCAAGAGACCCAGTACTTC. Encoded protein: CASSTGTDQETQYF.

Comment on this clone: One end of the junction fails to match germline, which may point to a read error. The V call is TRBV13, the J call TRBJ1-6; D is possibly TRBD1 (5 bases). The length of the CDR3 is 13 residues. CDR1 is PRHDT, CDR2 FYEKMQ, per germline (reference sequence). CDR3 nucleotide sequence: TGTGCCAGCAGCCTAGGGGTGGCGGAGGAGCTCCACTTT. Translated, it gives CASSLGVAEELHF.

The chain carries TRBV5-4 and TRBJ2-7, with a possible D match to TRBD2 (5 bases). This CDR3 has 11 residues. CDR1 and CDR2 (germline): SGHNT, YYREEE (reference sequence). Trimming stripped 6 bases from V and 6 bases from J, with 10 bases between. The CDR3 spells CASMMSGEQYF. The CDR3 DNA is TGTGCCAGCATGATGAGCGGCGAGCAGTACTTC.

The chain employs TRBV5-4 and TRBJ2-3, with D possibly being TRBD1 (5 bases). The CDR3 runs 14 residues. Trimming took 0 bases from V and 4 from J, leaving 9 bases between them. The germline CDR1 and CDR2 sequences are SGHNT and YYREEE (reference sequence). The CDR3 DNA follows: TGTGCCAGCAGCTTGGGGCAGGGTGCAGATACGCAGTATTTT. Protein product: CASSLGQGADTQYF. Variable domain in full (rest from reference TRBV5-4 and TRBJ2-3): ETGVTQSPTHLIKTRGQQVTLRCSSQSGHNTVSWYQQALGQGPQFIFQYYREEENGRGNFPPRFSGLQFPNYSSELNVNALELDDSALYLCASSLGQGADTQYFGPGTRLTVL.

The chain employs TRBV6-5 and TRBJ2-5, with 7 bases identical to TRBD2. Germline V gene lookup returns CDR1 MNHEY and CDR2 SVGAGI. V was pared by 0 bases and J by 4 bases, with 5 bases of the junction left unmatched. The CDR3 is 15 residues long. The CDR3 region is CASSYSGGMLETQYF. CDR3 DNA: TGTGCCAGCAGTTACTCGGGGGGGATGTTAGAGACCCAGTACTTC.

This chain uses TRBV7-2 with TRBJ1-1; 8 nucleotides align to TRBD1. In germline, CDR1 is SGHTA, CDR2 FQGNSA. V lost 5 bases to trimming and J lost 1 base; unmatched junction nucleotides: 12. The CDR3 extends over 17 amino acids. CDR3 in amino acids: CASSPGAAGGQNTEAFF. DNA of the CDR3: TGTGCCAGCAGCCCAGGGGCGGCAGGGGGCCAGAACACTGAAGCTTTCTTT.

As DNA, the CDR3 is TGCGCCAGCAGCCAAGAATTTTCCCTAGATTTCTACAATGAGCAGTTCTTC. This translates into CASSQEFSLDFYNEQFF. V usage is TRBV4-1 and J usage is TRBJ2-1; D gene ambiguous. This CDR3 spans 17 amino acids. CDR1 and CDR2 from the germline V gene are MGHRA and YSYEKL. Trimming removed 0 bases at V and 3 bases at J, with 15 bases between.

The genes are TRBV7-8 and TRBJ2-3; 8 bases agree with TRBD2. This CDR3 has 18 amino acids. Losses at the gene ends were 2 bases for V and 0 bases for J; bases not matched to a gene: 10. The germline gives CDR1 SGHVS, CDR2 FQNEAQ. The CDR3 region has the DNA TGTGCCAGCAGCTTAATCCCCTGGGCTAGCGGGAGCACAGATACGCAGTATTTT. Translated, it gives CASSLIPWASGSTDTQYF.

A few counts support this clone. The chain couples TRBV15 to TRBJ2-2; tentatively, D is TRBD2 (6 bases). V was trimmed by 5 bases and J by 4 bases, leaving 20 bases between them. CDR3 length equals 17 residues. Germline-derived CDR1 and CDR2 are LNHNV and YYDKDF (reference sequence). CDR3: CATSAGLGTFFTGELFF. The CDR3 region has the DNA TGTGCCACCAGCGCGGGACTGGGGACTTTTTTCACCGGGGAGCTGTTTTTT.

Worth noting for this clone: The sample holds other DNA sequences that translate to the same CDR3. The chain joins TRBV5-4 to TRBJ1-2; D is unresolved. V dropped 0 bases and J dropped 9 bases, with 21 bases sitting between them. The CDR3 runs to 16 residues. Germline CDR1 SGHNT, CDR2 YYREEE (reference sequence). CDR3 amino acids: CASSLDAGSRVRRYTF. DNA of the CDR3: TGTGCCAGCAGCTTGGATGCAGGCTCGAGGGTAAGGCGCTACACCTTC.

The chain joins TRBV7-8 to TRBJ1-2; TRBD1 matches 10 bases. The CDR3 runs to 14 residues. CDR1 is SGHVS, CDR2 FQNEAQ, per germline. The V gene end was trimmed by 4 bases and the J gene end by 2 bases; junction bases not matched to a gene: 1. For the CDR3, the DNA is TGTGCCAGCAGCTCGACAGGGGGCAACTATGGCTACACCTTC. It specifies CASSSTGGNYGYTF.

The J gene is TRBJ1-6, the V gene TRBV6-5; a possible D gene is TRBD1 (6 bases). V lost 6 bases, J lost 7 bases, and 7 bases lay in between. Per germline, CDR1 MNHEY and CDR2 SVGAGI. The CDR3 is 12 residues long. This CDR3 reads CASRDRNSPLHF. Here the CDR3 DNA reads TGTGCCAGCAGGGACAGAAATTCACCCCTCCACTTT.

The rearrangement uses TRBV18 and TRBJ2-1; 7 bases match TRBD1. Germline values: CDR1 KGHSH, CDR2 LQKENI. The CDR3 consists of 16 residues. The V segment lost 4 bases and the J segment 8 bases; nucleotides outside the gene matches: 14. The CDR3 protein is CASSQGTGEQSDEQFF. As DNA, the CDR3 is TGTGCCAGCTCACAAGGAACAGGGGAGCAGTCCGATGAGCAGTTCTTC.

This chain connects TRBV7-2 to TRBJ2-5, with TRBD2 matching 10 bases. From germline, CDR1 is SGHTA and CDR2 FQGNSA. After removal of 4 bases from V and 1 base from J, the junction contained 6 bases not matched to a gene. CDR3 size: 16 residues. CDR3 DNA sequence: TGTGCCAGCAGCTCGTCACTAGCGGGGTTCCAAGAGACCCAGTACTTC. Encoded protein: CASSSSLAGFQETQYF.

J is TRBJ2-1 and V is TRBV7-3; D remains unclear. The germline gives CDR1 SGHTA, CDR2 FQGTGA. The CDR3 sequence is 15 residues long. V lost 5 bases and J 0 bases, leaving 11 bases between the germline ends. This CDR3 is CASSPTKYSYNEQFF. The CDR3 coding sequence is TGTGCCAGCAGCCCGACAAAGTACTCCTACAATGAGCAGTTCTTC. The whole variable domain, filled in from reference TRBV7-3 and TRBJ2-1, reads GAGVSQTPSNKVTEKGKYVELRCDPISGHTALYWYRQSLGQGPEFLIYFQGTGAADDSGLPNDRFFAVRPEGSVSTLKIQRTERGDSAVYLCASSPTKYSYNEQFFGPGTRLTVL.

V usage is TRBV2 and J usage is TRBJ2-7; 7 bases are shared with TRBD2. Germline CDR1 reads SNHLY; CDR2 reads FYNNEI. This CDR3 spans 13 amino acids. V was clipped by 6 bases and J by 5 bases; unmatched bases: 7. This CDR3 reads CASRETSMNEQYF. The CDR3, as DNA: TGTGCCAGCAGAGAGACTAGCATGAACGAGCAGTACTTC.

Concerning this clone itself: One end of the junction varies from germline; a read error may be responsible. The CDR3 DNA is TGTTCCAGCAGCTTACCGGCGGGGGCCGCCTACAATGAGCAGTTCTTC. The encoded protein is CSSSLPAGAAYNEQFF. This rearrangement joins TRBV7-9 to TRBJ2-1; D might be TRBD2 (7 bases). There are 16 residues in the CDR3. Germline V lookup: CDR1 SEHNR, CDR2 FQNEAQ (reference sequence).

The chain's CDR3 is CASSLSVRPRDEQFF. CDR3 DNA sequence: TGTGCCAGCAGCTTAAGTGTGCGGCCGAGGGATGAGCAGTTCTTC. V is TRBV7-9 and J is TRBJ2-1, with a possible D match to TRBD2 (5 bases). This CDR3 has 15 amino acids. CDR1 and CDR2 from the germline V gene are SEHNR and FQNEAQ (reference sequence). The ends were cut back, 2 bases at V and 8 bases at J, with 16 bases in the middle.

This clone was observed a single time. The rearrangement uses TRBV9 and TRBJ2-3; D not resolved. The V and J ends lost 4 bases and 2 bases respectively, with 26 bases between them. The germline V gene encodes CDR1 SGDLS and CDR2 YYNGEE. This CDR3 is 19 amino acids long. The CDR3 loop is CASSPTSRSRFLVTDTQYF. CDR3 bases: TGTGCCAGCAGCCCCACCTCACGATCTAGATTCTTGGTCACAGATACGCAGTATTTT.

This clone occurred a few times. The chain couples TRBV11-2 to TRBJ1-1, with a weak D call TRBD1 (5 bases). The CDR3 contains 13 residues. Germline-derived CDR1 and CDR2 are SGHAT and FQNNGV. Trimming cost V 1 base and J 4 bases, with 7 bases left between them. The DNA of the CDR3 is TGTGCCAGCAGCTTAGCCGGGGGCACTGAAGCTTTCTTT. Translating it yields CASSLAGGTEAFF.

The J gene is TRBJ1-6, the V gene TRBV6-1, with D unresolved. This CDR3 has 15 amino acids. V lost 8 bases to trimming and J lost 0 bases, with 11 bases between them. Germline V gene lookup returns CDR1 MNHNS and CDR2 SASEGT. CDR3 amino acids: CASGLWSSYNSPLHF. CDR3 nucleotides: TGTGCCAGCGGGTTGTGGAGCTCCTATAATTCACCCCTCCACTTT.

V gene TRBV6-6 combines with J gene TRBJ2-3, with TRBD1 as a possible D gene (5 bases). There are 13 residues in the CDR3. CDR1 and CDR2 (germline): MNHNY, SVGAGI (reference sequence). Trimming took 4 bases from V and 6 from J, leaving 11 bases between them. CDR3 nucleotide sequence: TGTGCCAGCAGTTCCAGGGTCGGGGATACGCAGTATTTT. Its protein product is CASSSRVGDTQYF.

A few counts support this clone. The chain couples TRBV6-4 to TRBJ2-5, with 7 positions matching TRBD1. The junction had 21 bases not matched to a gene; V was cut back by 9 bases and J by 5 bases. Germline values: CDR1 MRHNA, CDR2 SNTAGT. The CDR3 runs to 17 residues. The CDR3 bases are TGTGCCAGAAGAGGGGCAGGGACAGCTGCATTTCGGGAGACCCAGTACTTC. This gives the protein CARRGAGTAAFRETQYF.